The 29 T cell receptor beta chains below were found in one sample sequenced in a study of technical replicates of blood from a few donors. Method: immunoSEQ multiplex PCR; TCRdb's copy keeps in-frame clones and lacks some. The sample lists roughly 72,000 clones, about nine tenths occurring once. The sample taken for sequencing was T cells isolated from PBMCs. All receptors derive from a human donor in good health.

The rearrangement uses TRBV30 and TRBJ2-3, with unresolved D. V was clipped by 5 bases and J by 5 bases, with 11 bases between them. Germline V gene lookup returns CDR1 GTSNPN and CDR2 SVGIG (reference sequence). This CDR3 comprises 12 residues. CDR3 residues: CAWGLPRDTQYF. CDR3 nucleotides: TGTGCCTGGGGCTTACCAAGAGATACGCAGTATTTT.

The chain recombines TRBV7-9 with TRBJ2-3; D remains unclear. The CDR3 sequence is 11 residues long. Per germline, CDR1 SEHNR and CDR2 FQNEAQ (reference sequence). V was cut by 6 bases and J by 5 bases, with 6 bases left in between. CDR3 coding DNA: TGTGCCAGCAGTCTAATAGATACGCAGTATTTT. Its protein is CASSLIDTQYF.

This clone was picked up one time. The V gene is TRBV6-5, the J gene TRBJ2-1; 12 bases map to TRBD2. V dropped 5 bases and J dropped 5; count of bases not matched to a gene: 4. The V gene's germline CDR1 is MNHEY and CDR2 SVGAGI. This CDR3 comprises 15 residues. This CDR3 reads CASSLTSGGNNEQFF. The CDR3 DNA sequence: TGTGCCAGCAGTCTGACTAGCGGGGGTAACAATGAGCAGTTCTTC.

The chain employs TRBV9 and TRBJ2-5, with 13 bases that match TRBD2. This CDR3 comprises 15 residues. Germline lookup yields CDR1 SGDLS and CDR2 YYNGEE. Unmatched junction bases numbered 6, after V lost 6 bases and J lost 4 bases. CDR3 coding DNA: TGTGCCAGCACCCTGGGACTAGCGGGAAGAGAGACCCAGTACTTC. This sequence encodes CASTLGLAGRETQYF.

This clone was seen a single time. This sequence joins TRBV9 and TRBJ2-2; 10 nucleotides match TRBD2. J gave up 4 bases and V 4 bases, and 10 bases lay outside the gene matches. The germline CDR1 and CDR2 sequences are SGDLS and YYNGEE. CDR3 length: 17 residues. CDR3 region: CASSPHIAGGGTGELFF. CDR3 DNA sequence: TGTGCCAGCAGCCCTCATATAGCGGGGGGAGGCACCGGGGAGCTGTTTTTT.

J is TRBJ2-1 and V is TRBV19, with TRBD2 matching 7 bases. The CDR3 is 15 residues long. Per germline, CDR1 LNHDA and CDR2 SQIVND (reference sequence). The V and J ends lost 1 base and 4 bases, in that order; junction bases with no gene match: 4. For the CDR3, the DNA is TGTGCCAGTAGTATAGTGGAAGCGGGGTACAATGAGCAGTTCTTC. As protein: CASSIVEAGYNEQFF.

The chain combines TRBV27 with TRBJ2-3; possible D gene TRBD2, 6 bases. Germline CDR1 is MNHEY and CDR2 is SMNVEV (reference sequence). V gave up 1 base and J gave up 4 bases, with 9 bases separating them. The CDR3 extends over 14 amino acids. The CDR3 reads CASSLLGGPDTQYF. The CDR3 nucleotides read TGTGCCAGCAGTTTATTGGGGGGTCCAGATACGCAGTATTTT.

The chain is built from TRBV30 and TRBJ1-3; no clear D. This CDR3 comprises 16 residues. Trimming pared 2 bases from V and 0 bases from J, leaving 14 bases between. Germline V gene lookup returns CDR1 GTSNPN and CDR2 SVGIG (reference sequence). DNA for the CDR3: TGTGCCTGGAGTTATGGGCTATTAAACTCTGGAAACACCATATATTTT. Encoded protein: CAWSYGLLNSGNTIYF.

This clone was picked up one time. V gene TRBV9 combines with J gene TRBJ2-2, with D perhaps TRBD2 (7 bases). The CDR3 runs 15 residues. In germline, CDR1 is SGDLS, CDR2 YYNGEE. V was clipped by 4 bases and J by 8 bases, with 18 bases between them. As DNA, the CDR3 is TGTGCCAGCAGCCCTGATGGGGGGGCTCTGGGGGAGCTGTTTTTT. Amino acid sequence: CASSPDGGALGELFF.

A few counts support this clone. The gene calls are TRBV7-2 and TRBJ2-7; 10 nucleotides align to TRBD2. The germline V gene has CDR1 SGHTA and CDR2 FQGNSA. Germline trimming cut 5 bases from V and 4 bases from J; bases unmatched to any gene: 5. This CDR3 region has 14 residues. The chain's CDR3 is CASSRIAGGYEQYF. CDR3 bases: TGTGCCAGCAGCCGCATAGCGGGAGGTTACGAGCAGTACTTC.

This chain uses TRBV6-1 with TRBJ1-4; 9 positions match TRBD1. With V trimmed by 4 bases and J by 5 bases, 2 bases remained unmatched. The CDR3 spans 14 residues. Germline V gene sequence: CDR1 MNHNS, CDR2 SASEGT. The CDR3 DNA reads as TGTGCCAGCAGTGCCGGGACAGGGAATGAAAAACTGTTTTTT. This encodes CASSAGTGNEKLFF.

The chain combines TRBV9 with TRBJ2-1; 7 positions agree with TRBD2. J was trimmed by 1 base and V by 3 bases; bases with no gene match: 1. In germline, CDR1 is SGDLS, CDR2 YYNGEE. The CDR3 contains 14 residues. DNA for the CDR3: TGTGCCAGCAGCGCCGGGAGGTCCTACAATGAGCAGTTCTTC. Its protein product is CASSAGRSYNEQFF.

The table lists this clone with a few counts. The chain employs TRBV5-1 and TRBJ1-2; TRBD1 matches 8 bases. The CDR3 spans 14 residues. The V segment lost 4 bases and the J segment 1 base; nucleotides outside the gene matches: 3. Per germline, CDR1 SGHRS and CDR2 YFSETQ. CDR3: CASSPTGGNYGYTF. The CDR3 DNA reads as TGCGCCAGCAGCCCCACAGGGGGTAACTATGGCTACACCTTC.

The chain uses TRBV19 and TRBJ2-2, with D possibly being TRBD2 (6 bases). Looked up from germline, CDR1 is LNHDA and CDR2 is SQIVND (reference sequence). The ends were cut back, 3 bases at V and 3 bases at J, with 14 bases in the middle. The CDR3 extends over 16 amino acids. This chain's CDR3 is CASSIGGIAYTGELFF. Here the CDR3 DNA reads TGTGCCAGTAGTATTGGAGGGATCGCGTACACCGGGGAGCTGTTTTTT.

Note on this clone: At one boundary the junction diverges from the germline segment, which might be a read error. V is TRBV9 and J is TRBJ2-1; the match to TRBD2 covers 11 bases. This CDR3 has 15 amino acids. Germline CDR1 and CDR2: SGDLS and YYNGEE. CDR3: CASSVTSGSYDEQFF. The CDR3 nucleotides are TGTGCCAGCAGCGTCACTAGCGGGAGCTACGATGAGCAGTTCTTC.

The chain employs TRBV30 and TRBJ1-4; D is perhaps TRBD1 (6 bases). Trimming pared 2 bases from V and 6 bases from J, leaving 13 bases between. Germline CDR1 is GTSNPN and CDR2 is SVGIG (reference sequence). The CDR3 extends over 14 amino acids. The CDR3 bases are TGTGCCTGGAGTAACGGCAGGGGTGATGAAAAACTGTTTTTT. Protein: CAWSNGRGDEKLFF.

V and J are TRBV7-9 and TRBJ1-5; 11 bases line up with TRBD1. CDR3 length equals 15 residues. Trimming at V came to 6 bases and at J to 5 bases, leaving 6 bases not matched to a gene. Germline assignment: CDR1 SEHNR and CDR2 FQNEAQ (reference sequence). The DNA of the CDR3 is TGTGCCAGCAGTCCAGGGGGACAGGGGGATCAGCCCCAGCATTTT. As protein: CASSPGGQGDQPQHF.

The rearrangement uses TRBV6-4 and TRBJ2-2; unclear D gene. Germline V gives CDR1 MRHNA, CDR2 SNTAGT. CDR3 length: 13 amino acids. V was trimmed by 2 bases and J by 3 bases, leaving 4 bases between them. This chain's CDR3 is CASSDSDTGELFF. The CDR3 coding sequence is TGTGCCAGCAGTGACAGCGACACCGGGGAGCTGTTTTTT.

The chain has TRBV11-2 and TRBJ2-1, with TRBD2 matching 8 bases. CDR3 length: 15 residues. Per the germline V gene, CDR1 is SGHAT and CDR2 is FQNNGV. J was trimmed by 8 bases and V by 1 base; bases with no gene match: 7. CDR3 coding DNA: TGTGCCAGCAGCTTAGTTGAGCGGGAGCTCGATGAGCAGTTCTTC. Protein sequence: CASSLVERELDEQFF.

V and J are TRBV10-1 and TRBJ1-3, with a tentative D call TRBD1 (5 bases). The CDR3 has 17 amino acids. The germline gives CDR1 WNHNN, CDR2 SYGVQD (reference sequence). V lost 1 base to trimming and J lost 5 bases, with 18 bases between them. The CDR3 reads CASSEFGQTDLRNTIYF. The CDR3 bases are TGCGCCAGCAGTGAGTTTGGCCAGACAGACCTCCGAAACACCATATATTTT.

The chain links TRBV7-3 to TRBJ2-5, with a possible D match to TRBD1 (6 bases). There are 13 residues in the CDR3. The V gene lost 4 bases and the J gene lost 3 bases, with 9 bases spanning the gap. The germline gives CDR1 SGHTA, CDR2 FQGTGA. The CDR3 is CASSSGQKETQYF. Here the CDR3 DNA reads TGTGCCAGCAGCTCCGGACAGAAAGAGACCCAGTACTTC. The entire variable domain, with the rest obtained from reference TRBV7-3 and TRBJ2-5, is as follows: GAGVSQTPSNKVTEKGKYVELRCDPISGHTALYWYRQSLGQGPEFLIYFQGTGAADDSGLPNDRFFAVRPEGSVSTLKIQRTERGDSAVYLCASSSGQKETQYFGPGTRLLVL.

The genes are TRBV6-5 and TRBJ2-3; 9 positions match TRBD2. Trimming cost V 5 bases and J 6 bases; bases outside gene matches: 9. Looked up from germline, CDR1 is MNHEY and CDR2 is SVGAGI. CDR3 length: 15 residues. The CDR3 nucleotides are TGTGCCAGCAGTCCTAGCGGGATGAGAGGGGATACGCAGTATTTT. This encodes CASSPSGMRGDTQYF.

DNA of the CDR3: TGTGCCAGCCGACCCGGGACAGGCCTCCCGAACCATGAAAAACTGTTTTTT. This gives the protein CASRPGTGLPNHEKLFF. This chain links TRBV28 with TRBJ1-4; 8 nucleotides match TRBD1. This CDR3 is 17 amino acids long. The germline V gene encodes CDR1 MDHEN and CDR2 SYDVKM. Trimming took 8 bases from V and 6 from J; bases not matched to a gene: 17.

Turning to this clone: Compared with germline, one end of the junction differs, possibly owing to a read error. The CDR3 sequence: CASGTGQGNQPQHF. In DNA, the CDR3 is TGTGCTAGTGGTACCGGACAGGGCAACCAGCCCCAGCATTTT. The V call is TRBV12-5, the J call TRBJ1-5, with 8 nucleotides matching TRBD1. This CDR3 has 14 residues. Germline V gene sequence: CDR1 LGHNT, CDR2 FRNRAP.

The chain couples TRBV11-1 to TRBJ2-3; 10 bases fit TRBD2. The ends lost 6 bases at V and 4 bases at J; junction bases unmatched: 4. The CDR3 runs 14 residues. CDR1 is SGHAT, CDR2 FQDESV, per germline (reference sequence). DNA of the CDR3: TGTGCCAGCAGGCCTAGCGGGAGACCAGATACGCAGTATTTT. Translation gives CASRPSGRPDTQYF. Full variable domain (outside the CDR3, taken from reference TRBV11-1 and TRBJ2-3): EAEVAQSPRYKITEKSQAVAFWCDPISGHATLYWYRQILGQGPELLVQFQDESVVDDSQLPKDRFSAERLKGVDSTLKIQPAELGDSAMYLCASRPSGRPDTQYFGPGTRLTVL.

This sequence joins TRBV30 and TRBJ1-2; D perhaps matches TRBD1 (6 bases). Trimming pared 4 bases from V and 6 bases from J, leaving 12 bases between. The CDR3 has 12 residues. Germline assignment: CDR1 GTSNPN and CDR2 SVGIG (reference sequence). The CDR3 sequence is CAWKGDRDGYTF. For the CDR3, the DNA is TGTGCCTGGAAGGGGGATAGGGATGGCTACACCTTC.

The genes are TRBV29-1 and TRBJ2-2; no firm D call. The germline V gene encodes CDR1 SQVTM and CDR2 ANQGSEA. V was trimmed by 5 bases and J by 2 bases, leaving 12 bases between them. The CDR3 totals 14 residues. CDR3 DNA sequence: TGCAGCGTTAGCCCAGGCTCTAACACCGGGGAGCTGTTTTTT. Protein sequence: CSVSPGSNTGELFF.

The chain recombines TRBV25-1 with TRBJ2-5; 12 bases fit TRBD2. After removal of 7 bases from V and 4 bases from J, the junction contained 4 bases not matched to a gene. CDR1 MGHDK and CDR2 SYGVNS come from the germline V gene. The CDR3 totals 14 residues. DNA for the CDR3: TGTGCCAGCACCCCTAGCGGGAGGGCAGAGACCCAGTACTTC. It is translated as CASTPSGRAETQYF.

The V call is TRBV19, the J call TRBJ1-5; the match to TRBD1 covers 7 bases. Losses at the gene ends were 8 bases for V and 4 bases for J; bases not matched to a gene: 5. CDR1 and CDR2 (germline): LNHDA, SQIVND (reference sequence). This CDR3 has 13 residues. The CDR3: CASAAGGNQPQHF. The CDR3 DNA reads as TGTGCCAGTGCGGCAGGGGGAAATCAGCCCCAGCATTTT.